This passage covers 21 T cell receptor beta chains from one sample sequenced in a study of CD8 T cells in Susac syndrome. With random hexamers, 0.5 to 1 ug RNA was reverse transcribed. MiXCR, applied by TCRdb to the immunoSEQ multiplex PCR reads, yields one record per CDR3 protein. The table includes approximately 50,000 distinct CDR3 sequences, roughly 94% detected once. Sequences were obtained from CD8+ T cells from PBMCs. The source of these receptors is a human donor with Susac syndrome.

The chain recombines TRBV30 with TRBJ2-1, with 8 nucleotides matching TRBD2. This CDR3 contains 13 residues. Germline CDR1 reads GTSNPN; CDR2 reads SVGIG (reference sequence). Trimming cost V 2 bases and J 7 bases; bases outside gene matches: 4. CDR3 bases: TGTGCCTGGAGTAGCGGGGGCCGTAATGAGCAGTTCTTC. Protein: CAWSSGGRNEQFF.

The chain joins TRBV15 to TRBJ1-1, with D possibly matching TRBD1 (5 bases). The CDR3 is 14 residues long. V lost 0 bases and J 2 bases, leaving 7 bases between the germline ends. Germline V gives CDR1 LNHNV, CDR2 YYDKDF (reference sequence). Here the CDR3 reads CATSRDDRNTEAFF. The CDR3 DNA follows: TGTGCCACCAGCAGAGATGACAGAAACACTGAAGCTTTCTTT.

The chain recombines TRBV20-1 with TRBJ2-2; TRBD2 agrees at 7 bases. The germline V gene has CDR1 DFQATT and CDR2 SNEGSKA (reference sequence). V lost 5 bases, J lost 6 bases, and 6 bases stayed unmatched. This CDR3 contains 13 residues. The CDR3 bases are TGCAGTGCTCCCACTAGCGAGGCCGGGGAGCTGTTTTTT. It specifies CSAPTSEAGELFF.

The V call is TRBV30, the J call TRBJ2-2; D gene ambiguous. Germline CDR1 GTSNPN, CDR2 SVGIG (reference sequence). The CDR3 has 12 amino acids. Trimming took off 0 bases at V and 5 bases at J, with 4 bases between the two ends. CDR3 bases: TGTGCCTGGAGTGTACTAACCGGGGAGCTGTTTTTT. Amino acids: CAWSVLTGELFF. Full variable domain (remainder filled in from reference TRBV30 and TRBJ2-2): SQTIHQWPATLVQPVGSPLSLECTVEGTSNPNLYWYRQAAGRGLQLLFYSVGIGQISSEVPQNLSASRPQDRQFILSSKKLLLSDSGFYLCAWSVLTGELFFGEGSRLTVL.

V usage is TRBV7-9 and J usage is TRBJ2-5, with D maybe TRBD2 (5 bases). The CDR3 has 16 amino acids. CDR1 SEHNR and CDR2 FQNEAQ come from the germline V gene (reference sequence). Deletions cut 1 base from V and 2 bases from J, with 14 bases between. The CDR3 nucleotides are TGTGCCAGCAGCTTAGAAGTAGCGCCCCTACAAGAGACCCAGTACTTC. It codes for CASSLEVAPLQETQYF.

V usage is TRBV4-2 and J usage is TRBJ2-2, with 11 nucleotides matching TRBD2. The V gene end was trimmed by 1 base and the J gene end by 6 bases; junction bases not matched to a gene: 13. Germline CDR1 and CDR2: LGHNA and YNFKEQ. CDR3 length: 19 amino acids. CDR3 sequence: CASSQGLAGNIMGAGELFF. The DNA for the CDR3 is TGTGCCAGCAGCCAAGGACTAGCGGGGAACATTATGGGCGCCGGGGAGCTGTTTTTT.

In its sample, this clonotype was seen a few times. The chain recombines TRBV6-6 with TRBJ2-7, with D maybe TRBD1 (6 bases). The CDR3 is 13 residues long. CDR1 MNHNY and CDR2 SVGAGI come from the germline V gene (reference sequence). V lost 5 bases and J 1 base, leaving 9 bases between the germline ends. The CDR3 reads CASSPQGSYEQYF. The CDR3 coding sequence is TGTGCCAGCAGTCCACAGGGATCCTACGAGCAGTACTTC.

The rearrangement uses TRBV13 and TRBJ1-6, with D possibly matching TRBD1 (5 bases). This CDR3 is 15 amino acids long. V lost 7 bases to trimming and J lost 9 bases, with 19 bases between them. In germline, CDR1 is PRHDT, CDR2 FYEKMQ (reference sequence). The CDR3 nucleotides read TGTGCCAGCACCAAAGCCGGTGGGAGGGGTTCACCCCTCCACTTT. Its protein product is CASTKAGGRGSPLHF.

The chain combines TRBV4-1 with TRBJ2-7, with 7 bases lining up with TRBD1. The CDR3 runs 14 residues. Germline V gene data show CDR1 as MGHRA and CDR2 as YSYEKL. With V trimmed by 2 bases and J by 2 bases, 3 bases remained unmatched. This CDR3 reads CASSQRQGAYEQYF. The CDR3 DNA is TGCGCCAGCAGCCAACGGCAGGGGGCCTACGAGCAGTACTTC.

This chain joins TRBV7-6 and TRBJ2-7; D gene uncertain. This CDR3 spans 13 amino acids. V was clipped by 1 base and J by 2 bases, with 6 bases between them. CDR1 and CDR2 (germline): SGHVS, FNYEAQ. CDR3 region: CASSLEVTYEQYF. CDR3 nucleotides: TGTGCCAGCAGCTTAGAGGTAACCTACGAGCAGTACTTC. The whole variable domain, remainder taken from reference TRBV7-6 and TRBJ2-7, is GAGVSQSPRYKVTKRGQDVALRCDPISGHVSLYWYRQALGQGPEFLTYFNYEAQQDKSGLPNDRFSAERPEGSISTLTIQRTEQRDSAMYRCASSLEVTYEQYFGPGTRLTVT.

The gene calls are TRBV7-9 and TRBJ2-1, with TRBD2 identical over 7 bases. There are 14 residues in the CDR3. Germline values: CDR1 SEHNR, CDR2 FQNEAQ (reference sequence). V lost 1 base, J lost 6 bases, and 3 bases stayed unmatched. The CDR3 region is CASSLVSGINEQFF. CDR3 nucleotide sequence: TGTGCCAGCAGCTTAGTGAGCGGGATCAATGAGCAGTTCTTC.

CDR3 sequence (DNA): TGTGCCAGCACCCCGGTCCGCAATCAGCCCCAGCATTTT. This gives the protein CASTPVRNQPQHF. V is TRBV28 and J is TRBJ1-5; D is uncertain. This CDR3 is built from 13 residues. Looked up from germline, CDR1 is MDHEN and CDR2 is SYDVKM. Trimming removed 7 bases at V and 2 bases at J, with 9 bases between.

V and J are TRBV19 and TRBJ2-1, with a tentative D call TRBD1 (5 bases). The CDR3 loop spans 14 amino acids. From germline, CDR1 is LNHDA and CDR2 SQIVND (reference sequence). The ends were cut back, 1 base at V and 8 bases at J, with 12 bases in the middle. This CDR3 reads CASSIGQLRDEQFF. DNA of the CDR3: TGTGCCAGTAGTATAGGACAGCTTAGGGATGAGCAGTTCTTC.

The sample holds one count of this clonotype. The V gene is TRBV14, the J gene TRBJ1-3; D gene ambiguous. CDR3 length: 14 residues. CDR1 and CDR2 (germline): SGHDN, FVKESK. Trimming took off 2 bases at V and 0 bases at J, with 5 bases between the two ends. The CDR3: CASSQSYSGNTIYF. CDR3 bases: TGTGCCAGCAGCCAATCCTACTCTGGAAACACCATATATTTT.

The V and J genes are TRBV5-1 and TRBJ2-1, with 10 nucleotides matching TRBD2. With V trimmed by 7 bases and J by 7 bases, 5 bases remained unmatched. Germline V gene lookup returns CDR1 SGHRS and CDR2 YFSETQ. This CDR3 is 13 amino acids long. The CDR3 DNA sequence: TGCGCCAGCCATAGCGGGGGGTTAAATGAGCAGTTCTTC. Its protein is CASHSGGLNEQFF.

This clonotype appeared once. This sequence joins TRBV20-1 and TRBJ2-7; no firm D call. The CDR3 covers 14 residues. V was pared by 4 bases and J by 0 bases, with 13 bases between. CDR1 is DFQATT and CDR2 is SNEGSKA in the germline V gene (reference sequence). CDR3 DNA: TGCAGTGCTAACCCCGAACGAAACTCCTACGAGCAGTACTTC. It specifies CSANPERNSYEQYF.

The V gene is TRBV7-2, the J gene TRBJ2-4, with D hard to call. The CDR3 has 17 residues. V lost 2 bases to trimming and J lost 0 bases, with 14 bases between them. Looked up from germline, CDR1 is SGHTA and CDR2 is FQGNSA. CDR3 coding DNA: TGTGCCAGCAGCTTAATTGGAGTTCGGATAGCCAAAAACATTCAGTACTTC. Translating gives CASSLIGVRIAKNIQYF.

The V and J genes are TRBV29-1 and TRBJ2-7; 9 nucleotides line up with TRBD1. The V gene end was trimmed by 6 bases and the J gene end by 1 base; junction bases not matched to a gene: 4. In germline, CDR1 is SQVTM, CDR2 ANQGSEA. CDR3 length equals 13 residues. The CDR3 spells CSVAGTGSYEQYF. In nucleotides, the CDR3 is TGCAGCGTCGCCGGGACAGGGTCCTACGAGCAGTACTTC.

The V call is TRBV30, the J call TRBJ2-6; the D is unclear. The CDR3 length is 15 residues. CDR1 is GTSNPN, CDR2 SVGIG, per germline (reference sequence). V lost 4 bases and J lost 0, with 10 bases in between. In DNA, the CDR3 is TGTGCCTGGACCCCCGGTAGCTCTGGGGCCAACGTCCTGACTTTC. It specifies CAWTPGSSGANVLTF.

This sequence joins TRBV13 and TRBJ2-7, with TRBD2 matching 8 bases. This CDR3 spans 15 amino acids. Trimming at V came to 4 bases and at J to 1 base, leaving 6 bases not matched to a gene. Germline CDR1 and CDR2: PRHDT and FYEKMQ (reference sequence). The CDR3 DNA reads TGTGCCAGCAGCTCTACACGCGGGGGGTCCTACGAGCAGTACTTC. This sequence encodes CASSSTRGGSYEQYF.

The V and J genes are TRBV30 and TRBJ2-1; D gene ambiguous. Germline V gene lookup returns CDR1 GTSNPN and CDR2 SVGIG (reference sequence). The CDR3 spans 11 residues. Trimming pared 3 bases from V and 12 bases from J, leaving 12 bases between. DNA for the CDR3: TGTGCCTGGAGGGGTTGGGATGGGCAGTTCTTC. As protein: CAWRGWDGQFF.